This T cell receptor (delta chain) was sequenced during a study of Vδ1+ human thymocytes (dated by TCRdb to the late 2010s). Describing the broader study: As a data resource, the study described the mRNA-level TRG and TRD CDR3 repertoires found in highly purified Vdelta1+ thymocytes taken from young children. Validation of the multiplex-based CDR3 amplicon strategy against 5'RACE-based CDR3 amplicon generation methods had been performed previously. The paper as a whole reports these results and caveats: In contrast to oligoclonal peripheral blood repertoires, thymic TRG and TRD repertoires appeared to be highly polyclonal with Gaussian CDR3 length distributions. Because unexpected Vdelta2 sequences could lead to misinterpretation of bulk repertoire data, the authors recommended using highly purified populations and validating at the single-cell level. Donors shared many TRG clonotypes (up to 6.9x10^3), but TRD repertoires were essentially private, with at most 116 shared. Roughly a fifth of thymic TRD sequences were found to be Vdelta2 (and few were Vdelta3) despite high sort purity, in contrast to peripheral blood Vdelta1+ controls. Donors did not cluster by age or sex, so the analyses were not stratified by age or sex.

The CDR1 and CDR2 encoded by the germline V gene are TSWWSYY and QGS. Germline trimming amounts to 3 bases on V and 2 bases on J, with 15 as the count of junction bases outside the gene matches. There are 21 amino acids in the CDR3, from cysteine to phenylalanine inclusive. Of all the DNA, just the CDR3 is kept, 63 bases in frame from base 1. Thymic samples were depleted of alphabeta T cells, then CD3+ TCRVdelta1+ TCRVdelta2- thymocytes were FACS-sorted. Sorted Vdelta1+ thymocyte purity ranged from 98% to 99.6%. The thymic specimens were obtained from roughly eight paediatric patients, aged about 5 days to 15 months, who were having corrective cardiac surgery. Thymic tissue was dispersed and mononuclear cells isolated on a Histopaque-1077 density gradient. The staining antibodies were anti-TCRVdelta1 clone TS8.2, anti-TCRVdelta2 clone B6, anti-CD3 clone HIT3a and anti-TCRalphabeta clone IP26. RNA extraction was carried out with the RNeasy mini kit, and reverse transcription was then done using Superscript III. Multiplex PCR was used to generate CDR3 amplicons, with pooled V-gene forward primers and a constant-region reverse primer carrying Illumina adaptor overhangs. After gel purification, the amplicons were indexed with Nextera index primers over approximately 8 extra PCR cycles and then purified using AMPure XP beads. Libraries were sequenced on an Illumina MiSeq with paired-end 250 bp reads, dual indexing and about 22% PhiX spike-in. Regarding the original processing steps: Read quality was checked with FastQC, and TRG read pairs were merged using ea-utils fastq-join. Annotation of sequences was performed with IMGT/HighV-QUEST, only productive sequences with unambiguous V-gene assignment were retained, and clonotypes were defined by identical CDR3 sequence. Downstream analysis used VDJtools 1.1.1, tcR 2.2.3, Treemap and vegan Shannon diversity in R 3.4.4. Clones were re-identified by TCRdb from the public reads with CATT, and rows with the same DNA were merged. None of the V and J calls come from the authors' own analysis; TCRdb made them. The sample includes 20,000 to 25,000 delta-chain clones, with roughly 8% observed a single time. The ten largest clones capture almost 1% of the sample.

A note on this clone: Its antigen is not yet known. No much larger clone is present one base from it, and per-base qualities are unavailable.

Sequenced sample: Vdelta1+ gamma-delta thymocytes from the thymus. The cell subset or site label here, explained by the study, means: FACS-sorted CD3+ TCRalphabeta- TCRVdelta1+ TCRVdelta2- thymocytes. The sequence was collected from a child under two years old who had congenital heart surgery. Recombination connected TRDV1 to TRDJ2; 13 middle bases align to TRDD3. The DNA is TGTGCTCTTGGGGACCACACTACGGATATACTGGGGGATACGTTGACAGCACAACTCTTCTTT. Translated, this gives CALGDHTTDILGDTLTAQLFF.